What follows are 17 T cell receptor beta chains derived from one specimen sequenced in a study of vaccination and CD4 T cells after COVID-19. Treatment in this sample: approximately 10-day PBMC culture with coronavirus spike peptide pools or control peptides (ViraFEST assay). Their recognized antigens are unknown. Scientists ran DNA taken from cultured CD4+ T cells through the Oncomine TCR Beta short-read assay for sequencing. A single record per CDR3 protein comes from TCRdb applying MiXCR to the PCR reads. The sample lists about 19,000 distinct CDR3 sequences; less than 65% were seen once. Sequencing was done on a sample of CD4+ T cells from blood, cultured in vitro. The receptors derive from a human donor who had recovered from COVID-19.

The chain has TRBV7-8 and TRBJ1-2; D not certain. Germline V lookup: CDR1 SGHVS, CDR2 FQNEAQ. The V end was cut by 2 bases, the J end by 0 bases, with 7 bases between. The CDR3 loop spans 14 amino acids. The CDR3 spells CASSLSPANYGYTF. The DNA of the CDR3 is TGTGCCAGCAGCTTAAGTCCAGCTAACTATGGCTACACCTTC. The variable domain in full, with the rest retrieved from reference TRBV7-8 and TRBJ1-2, is GAGVSQSPRYKVAKRGQDVALRCDPISGHVSLFWYQQALGQGPEFLTYFQNEAQLDKSGLPSDRFFAERPEGSVSTLKIQRTQQEDSAVYLCASSLSPANYGYTFGSGTRLTVV.

The rearrangement links TRBV4-1 to TRBJ2-2, with 7 bases identical to TRBD2. The length of the CDR3 is 15 residues. Germline CDR1 and CDR2: MGHRA and YSYEKL. With 4 bases clipped from V and 2 bases from J, the junction kept 4 bases outside the gene matches. CDR3: CASSPGLLNTGELFF. CDR3 nucleotides: TGCGCCAGCAGCCCGGGACTACTAAACACCGGGGAGCTGTTTTTT.

The chain is built from TRBV19 and TRBJ1-5; possible D gene TRBD1, 6 bases. Germline CDR1 and CDR2: LNHDA and SQIVND (reference sequence). Between the trimmed V and J ends, which lost 7 bases and 6 bases, there was a span of 22 bases. The CDR3 spans 16 residues. The CDR3 sequence is CASTEWGGPSGQPQHF. The CDR3 nucleotides read TGTGCCAGTACCGAGTGGGGGGGGCCGTCGGGTCAGCCCCAGCATTTT.

V gene TRBV20-1 combines with J gene TRBJ2-1; 10 bases agree with TRBD2. This CDR3 has 18 amino acids. Germline CDR1 and CDR2: DFQATT and SNEGSKA (reference sequence). The ends lost 3 bases at V and 2 bases at J; junction bases unmatched: 13. The CDR3 DNA follows: TGCAGTGCTAGGGGAGCGGGAGGGCCGGGGTTCCCCTACAATGAGCAGTTCTTC. Translation: CSARGAGGPGFPYNEQFF.

In regard to this clonotype: The junction differs from germline at one of its ends, possibly a read error. The chain joins TRBV10-3 to TRBJ2-1; the D gene is possibly TRBD1 (5 bases). The CDR3 has 11 amino acids. Germline V gene lookup returns CDR1 ENHRY and CDR2 SYGVKD. The CDR3 DNA reads as TGTGCCATCAGTGAGTCGGGGCTAGGCCGCTTC. It translates to CAISESGLGRF.

The chain joins TRBV6-1 to TRBJ2-2; 13 bases fit TRBD2. Germline V CDR1 and CDR2: MNHNS, SASEGT. V trimming: 5 bases; J trimming: 1 base; junction bases outside the gene matches: 7. The CDR3 covers 18 residues. The CDR3 here is CASSPGLAGDWNTGELFF. CDR3 in DNA: TGTGCCAGCAGTCCTGGACTAGCGGGAGATTGGAACACCGGGGAGCTGTTTTTT.

V and J are TRBV30 and TRBJ2-3, with 8 positions matching TRBD2. The CDR3 has 13 amino acids. Germline V gene data show CDR1 as GTSNPN and CDR2 as SVGIG (reference sequence). V was clipped by 5 bases and J by 7 bases; unmatched bases: 8. The CDR3 DNA reads as TGTGCCTGGGGGGGGACTAGTCTCAATACGCAGTATTTT. Translation: CAWGGTSLNTQYF.

This clonotype was recorded once. The chain couples TRBV19 to TRBJ1-1; D is perhaps TRBD1 (5 bases). The germline gives CDR1 LNHDA, CDR2 SQIVND (reference sequence). The ends were cut back, 3 bases at V and 0 bases at J, with 14 bases in the middle. This CDR3 comprises 16 residues. The CDR3 here is CASSMPPGGLNTEAFF. Here the CDR3 DNA reads TGTGCCAGTAGTATGCCCCCCGGGGGGTTGAACACTGAAGCTTTCTTT.

The V call is TRBV6-1, the J call TRBJ1-5; D is possibly TRBD1 (6 bases). There are 12 residues in the CDR3. V lost 8 bases and J lost 6, with 11 bases in between. Per the germline V gene, CDR1 is MNHNS and CDR2 is SASEGT. CDR3 DNA: TGTGCCAGCCTGGGACAAATTCAGCCCCAGCATTTT. It specifies CASLGQIQPQHF.

The V call is TRBV24-1, the J call TRBJ2-7; D may be TRBD2 (5 bases). Germline V gives CDR1 KGHDR, CDR2 SFDVKD. V was trimmed by 4 bases and J by 1 base, leaving 13 bases between them. The CDR3 is 15 amino acids. This chain's CDR3 is CATSDTRRGSYEQYF. The CDR3 coding sequence is TGTGCCACCAGTGACACCCGGCGCGGGTCCTACGAGCAGTACTTC.

The chain carries TRBV6-1 and TRBJ2-1; 11 nucleotides line up with TRBD1. Trimming removed 6 bases from V and 3 bases from J; junction bases left unmatched: 4. CDR1 MNHNS and CDR2 SASEGT come from the germline V gene. The length of the CDR3 is 15 residues. CDR3 DNA sequence: TGTGCCAGCAGATCGGGGACAGGGGGCTACAATGAGCAGTTCTTC. Translated, it gives CASRSGTGGYNEQFF.

The chain joins TRBV6-2 or TRBV6-3 to TRBJ2-7; D possibly corresponds to TRBD2 (6 bases). The ends were cut back, 6 bases at V and 6 bases at J, with 18 bases in the middle. The length of the CDR3 is 14 residues. Germline V gene lookup returns CDR1 MNHEY and CDR2 SVGEGT. CDR3 coding DNA: TGTGCCAGCAGAAGGGGACTCCGAACGTCCGAGCAGTACTTC. Translating gives CASRRGLRTSEQYF.

The CDR3: CASSSRAGRGDTQYF. CDR3 coding DNA: TGTGCCAGCAGCTCTCGGGCAGGGCGAGGAGATACGCAGTATTTT. The chain joins TRBV7-9 to TRBJ2-3, with a tentative D call TRBD1 (5 bases). This CDR3 is 15 amino acids long. Germline V gives CDR1 SEHNR, CDR2 FQNEAQ (reference sequence). Trimming stripped 4 bases from V and 5 bases from J, with 16 bases between.

The V gene is TRBV5-1, the J gene TRBJ2-6; no clear D. Trimming shortened V by 0 bases and J by 0 bases, and 7 bases separated the two germline ends. The CDR3 is 16 residues long. CDR1 is SGHRS and CDR2 is YFSETQ in the germline V gene. The CDR3 nucleotides are TGCGCCAGCAGCTTGGGTGCCAACTCTGGGGCCAACGTCCTGACTTTC. Amino acids: CASSLGANSGANVLTF.

V gene TRBV28 combines with J gene TRBJ1-2, with TRBD1 as a possible D gene (5 bases). CDR3 size: 18 residues. Germline V gene sequence: CDR1 MDHEN, CDR2 SYDVKM. Trimming stripped 5 bases from V and 4 bases from J, with 26 bases between. CDR3 in amino acids: CASSHFSTGRRKTYGYTF. The CDR3 coding sequence is TGTGCCAGCAGTCACTTTTCCACGGGACGGCGAAAGACCTATGGCTACACCTTC.

Only a few counts were recorded for this clonotype. This rearrangement joins TRBV7-2 to TRBJ2-3, with 7 bases matching TRBD2. The CDR3 runs to 16 residues. The germline CDR1 and CDR2 sequences are SGHTA and FQGNSA. J lost 3 bases, V lost 1 base, and 7 bases had no gene match. CDR3 loop: CASSLVSGGGTDTQYF. CDR3 bases: TGTGCCAGCAGCTTAGTTTCGGGAGGCGGGACAGATACGCAGTATTTT.

The chain recombines TRBV20-1 with TRBJ2-3; D call uncertain. Germline-derived CDR1 and CDR2 are DFQATT and SNEGSKA (reference sequence). The CDR3 loop spans 13 amino acids. Deletions cut 7 bases from V and 0 bases from J, with 11 bases between. DNA for the CDR3: TGCAGTGGTCTAGGCCTAAGCACAGATACGCAGTATTTT. It specifies CSGLGLSTDTQYF.